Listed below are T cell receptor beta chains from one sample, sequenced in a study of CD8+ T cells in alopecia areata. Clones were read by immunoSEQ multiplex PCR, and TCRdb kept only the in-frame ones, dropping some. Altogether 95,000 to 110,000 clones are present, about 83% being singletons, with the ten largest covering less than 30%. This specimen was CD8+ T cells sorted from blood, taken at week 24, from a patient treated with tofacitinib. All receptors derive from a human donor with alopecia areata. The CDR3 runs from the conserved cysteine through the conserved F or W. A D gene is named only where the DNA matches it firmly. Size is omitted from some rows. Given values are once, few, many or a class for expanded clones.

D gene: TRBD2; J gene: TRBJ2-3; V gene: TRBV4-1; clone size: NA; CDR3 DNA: TGCGCCAGCAGCCAAGACCCTAGCGGGGGGGCCACAGATACGCAGTATTTT; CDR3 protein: CASSQDPSGGATDTQYF
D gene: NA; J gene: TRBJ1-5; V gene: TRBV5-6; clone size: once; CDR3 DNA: TGTGCCAGCAGCTTGGGAGGGGGTCAGCCCCAGCATTTT; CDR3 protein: CASSLGGGQPQHF
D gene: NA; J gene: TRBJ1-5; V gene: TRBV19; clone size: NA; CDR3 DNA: TGTGCCAGTAGTTGGACAGCCCGGGGTCAGCCCCAGCATTTT; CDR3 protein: CASSWTARGQPQHF
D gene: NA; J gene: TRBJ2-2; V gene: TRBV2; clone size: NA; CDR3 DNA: TGTGCCAGCAGGGTCGGGGGAGGTCTGAGGGAGCTGTTTTTT; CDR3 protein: CASRVGGGLRELFF
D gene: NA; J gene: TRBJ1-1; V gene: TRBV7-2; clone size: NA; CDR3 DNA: TGTGCCAGCAGCGCATATGGGAACACTGAAGCTTTCTTT; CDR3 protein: CASSAYGNTEAFF
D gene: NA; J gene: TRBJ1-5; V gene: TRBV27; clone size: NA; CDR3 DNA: TGTGCCAGCAGTTTAACGGAAAGGAATCAGCCCCAGCATTTT; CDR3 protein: CASSLTERNQPQHF
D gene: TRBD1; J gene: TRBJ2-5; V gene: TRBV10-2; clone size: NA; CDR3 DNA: TGCGCCAGCGGCTCCTACTCAGGGGGCTTCCCGCCAGAGACCCAGTACTTC; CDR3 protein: CASGSYSGGFPPETQYF
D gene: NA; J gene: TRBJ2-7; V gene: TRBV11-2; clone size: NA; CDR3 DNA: TGTGCCAGCAGCTGGGGACTGCCCTACGAGCAGTACTTC; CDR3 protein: CASSWGLPYEQYF
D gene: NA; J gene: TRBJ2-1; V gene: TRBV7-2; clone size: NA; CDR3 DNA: TGTGCCAGCAGCTTTGGAACAGGGTTCAATGAGCAGTTCTTC; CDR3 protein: CASSFGTGFNEQFF
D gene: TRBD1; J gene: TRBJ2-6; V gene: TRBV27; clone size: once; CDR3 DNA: TGTGCCAGCGGGACAGGGAACCGCAACGTCCTGACTTTC; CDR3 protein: CASGTGNRNVLTF
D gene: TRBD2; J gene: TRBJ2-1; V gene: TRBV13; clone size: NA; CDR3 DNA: TGTGCCAGCAGCTTAGTGCCCGGGGGGGGTGAGCAGTTCTTC; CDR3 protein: CASSLVPGGGEQFF
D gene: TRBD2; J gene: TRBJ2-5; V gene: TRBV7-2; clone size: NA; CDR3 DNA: TGTGCCAGCAGCTTAGCGTGGGCTAGCGGGGACCAAGAGACCCAGTACTTC; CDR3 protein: CASSLAWASGDQETQYF
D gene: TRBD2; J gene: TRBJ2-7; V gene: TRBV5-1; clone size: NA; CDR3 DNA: TGCGCCAGCAGCCTGACGCGGGGGGGCCAGTACGAGCAGTACTTC; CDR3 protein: CASSLTRGGQYEQYF
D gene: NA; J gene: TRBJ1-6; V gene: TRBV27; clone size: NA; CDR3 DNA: TGTGCCAGCAGTTTATTAGCGGGGCCCCTCCACTTT; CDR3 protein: CASSLLAGPLHF
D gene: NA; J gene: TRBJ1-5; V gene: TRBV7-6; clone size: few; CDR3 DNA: TGTGCCAGCAGCTTAGAAACAGGTAGCAGTCAGCCCCAGCATTTT; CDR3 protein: CASSLETGSSQPQHF
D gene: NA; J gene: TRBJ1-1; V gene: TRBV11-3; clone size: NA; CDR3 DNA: TGTGCCAGCAGCTTAGATCCGGGGGTGTCGAGCACTGAAGCTTTCTTT; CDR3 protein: CASSLDPGVSSTEAFF
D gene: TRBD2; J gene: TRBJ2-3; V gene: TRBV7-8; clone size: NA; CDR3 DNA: TGTGCCAGCAGCCTCCGACTAGCGGGGGGCCACACAGATACGCAGTATTTT; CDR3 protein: CASSLRLAGGHTDTQYF
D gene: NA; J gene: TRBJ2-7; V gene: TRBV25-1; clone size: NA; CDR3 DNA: TGTGCCAGCAGTTCAGGGGACCCCTACGAGCAGTACTTC; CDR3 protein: CASSSGDPYEQYF
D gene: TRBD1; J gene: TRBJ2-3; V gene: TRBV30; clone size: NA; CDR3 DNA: TGTGCCTGGACACCGGGACAGGGCCACACAGATACGCAGTATTTT; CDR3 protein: CAWTPGQGHTDTQYF
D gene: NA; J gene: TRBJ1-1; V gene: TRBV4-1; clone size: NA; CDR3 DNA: TGCGCCAGCAGCCAAGTTGGGGGATTAGCTTTCTTT; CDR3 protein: CASSQVGGLAFF
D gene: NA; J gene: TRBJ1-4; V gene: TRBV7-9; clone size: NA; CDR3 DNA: TGTGCCAGCAGCCTGGTGGTAAGGCGTGATAATGAAAAACTGTTTTTT; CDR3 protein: CASSLVVRRDNEKLFF
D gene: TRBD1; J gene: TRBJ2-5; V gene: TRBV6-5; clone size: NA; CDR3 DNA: TGTGCCAGCAGGTCACAGGGGGCAGAGACCCAGTACTTC; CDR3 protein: CASRSQGAETQYF
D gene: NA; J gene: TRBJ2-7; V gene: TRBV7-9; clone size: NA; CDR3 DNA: TGTGCCAGCACTGACCAGGGTCCGGGCTACGAGCAGTACTTC; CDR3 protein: CASTDQGPGYEQYF
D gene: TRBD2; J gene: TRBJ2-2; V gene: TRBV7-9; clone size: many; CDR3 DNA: TGTGCCAGCAGCCCTAGCGCTAGCGGGGGGGCGAACACCGGGGAGCTGTTTTTT; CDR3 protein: CASSPSASGGANTGELFF
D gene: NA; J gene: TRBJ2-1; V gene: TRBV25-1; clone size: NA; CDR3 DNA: TGTGCCACCAAAACAGGGAAGTGGGACAATGAGCAGTTCTTC; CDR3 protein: CATKTGKWDNEQFF
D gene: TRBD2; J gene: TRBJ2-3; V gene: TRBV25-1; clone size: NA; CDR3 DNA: TGTGCCAGCAGTGAATACCCACTAGCGGGGGGGCCAGATACGCAGTATTTT; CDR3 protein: CASSEYPLAGGPDTQYF
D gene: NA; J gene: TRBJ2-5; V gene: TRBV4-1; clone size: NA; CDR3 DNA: TGCGCCAGCAGCCAAGAAGAAGAGACCCAGTACTTC; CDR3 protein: CASSQEEETQYF
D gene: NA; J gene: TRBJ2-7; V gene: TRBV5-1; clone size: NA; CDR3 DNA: TGCGCCAGCAGCTCGGCTCTGGCAAACCCCGGGTACGAGCAGTACTTC; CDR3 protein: CASSSALANPGYEQYF
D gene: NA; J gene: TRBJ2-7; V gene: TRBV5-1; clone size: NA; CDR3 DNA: TGCGCCAGCAGCTTGGGTGCAGGTCCCTACGAGCAGTACTTC; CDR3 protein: CASSLGAGPYEQYF
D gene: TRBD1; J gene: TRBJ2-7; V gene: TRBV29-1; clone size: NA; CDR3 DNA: TGCAGCGTTGAAGACCCTAGACAGGGCGTCTACGAGCAGTACTTC; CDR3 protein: CSVEDPRQGVYEQYF
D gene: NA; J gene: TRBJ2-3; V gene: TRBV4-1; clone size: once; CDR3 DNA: TGCGCCAGCAGCCAGTCGGCTAGCCGGCCCCCGGCAGATACGCAGTATTTT; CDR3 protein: CASSQSASRPPADTQYF
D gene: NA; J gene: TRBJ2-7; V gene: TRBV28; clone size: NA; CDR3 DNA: TGTGCCAGCAGTTCTACAGGGAACGAGCAGTACTTC; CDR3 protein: CASSSTGNEQYF
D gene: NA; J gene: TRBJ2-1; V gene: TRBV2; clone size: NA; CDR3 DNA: TGTGCCAGCAGTCGGACATACAATGAGCAGTTCTTC; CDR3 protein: CASSRTYNEQFF
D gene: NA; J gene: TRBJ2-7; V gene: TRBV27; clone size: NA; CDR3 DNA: TGTGCCAGCAGTTTATCTGCCTGGAACGAGCAGTACTTC; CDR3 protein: CASSLSAWNEQYF
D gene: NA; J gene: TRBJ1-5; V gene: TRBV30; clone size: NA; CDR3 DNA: TGTGCCTGGAGTGTAATCGGGGCTGGCAATCAGCCCCAGCATTTT; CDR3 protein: CAWSVIGAGNQPQHF
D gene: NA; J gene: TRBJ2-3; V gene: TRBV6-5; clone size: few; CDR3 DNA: TGTGCCAGCAGCTCCGTGGGGGGAAAGGCAGATACGCAGTATTTT; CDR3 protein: CASSSVGGKADTQYF
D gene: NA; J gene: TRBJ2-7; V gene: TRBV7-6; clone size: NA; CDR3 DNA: TGTGCCAGCAGCAACGCCCCGGGCGAGCAGTACTTC; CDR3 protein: CASSNAPGEQYF
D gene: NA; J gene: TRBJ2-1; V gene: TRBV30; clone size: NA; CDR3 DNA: TGTGCCTGGAGCGGCAATGAGCAGTTCTTC; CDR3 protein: CAWSGNEQFF
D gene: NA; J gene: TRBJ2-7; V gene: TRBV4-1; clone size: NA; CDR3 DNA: TGCGCCAGCAGCCAAGATAAATCAGGGTTTGGACCCTACGAGCAGTACTTC; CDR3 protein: CASSQDKSGFGPYEQYF
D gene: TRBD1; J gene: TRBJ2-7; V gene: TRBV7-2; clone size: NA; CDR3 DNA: TGTGCCAGCAGCTTTTGGACAGGGGGGCACTACGAGCAGTACTTC; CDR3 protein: CASSFWTGGHYEQYF
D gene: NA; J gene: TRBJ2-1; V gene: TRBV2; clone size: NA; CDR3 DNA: TGTGCCTCACACCGTGGGGGGTCATTCTACAATGAGCAGTTCTTC; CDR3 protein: CASHRGGSFYNEQFF